Below, 23 T cell receptor beta chains from the same sample are listed, as sequenced in a study of TIL therapy for anti-PD-1-resistant metastatic lung cancer (dated by TCRdb to the early 2020s). Using bias-controlled multiplex PCR with the immunoSEQ v3 hsTCRB kit, the TCR beta CDR3 regions were amplified from genomic DNA. This is the immuneACCESS table as TCRdb keeps it, with only in-frame sequences that have V and J called. A part of the clones is gone; compared with another copy, unresolved V genes explain less than half, and the rest is unexplained. The sample data list tens of thousands of clones, and about 70% of these were observed just once. The top ten constitute 1.5% to 2% of the sample. The time point label for this specimen denotes: pre-treatment sample, taken before nivolumab and TIL therapy. The specimen was blood, collected at baseline. The receptors stem from a person aged 25-79 years with non-small cell lung cancer.

The V gene is TRBV27, the J gene TRBJ1-5; the D is unclear. V was clipped by 6 bases and J by 4 bases, with 7 bases between them. The CDR3 contains 12 residues. Germline CDR1 reads MNHEY; CDR2 reads SMNVEV (reference sequence). CDR3 sequence reads: CASRGRNQPQHF. CDR3 nucleotides: TGTGCCAGCAGGGGAAGGAATCAGCCCCAGCATTTT.

This clone is a singleton in its sample. The chain combines TRBV5-6 with TRBJ2-3; 11 bases agree with TRBD2. J was trimmed by 4 bases and V by 7 bases; bases with no gene match: 8. The CDR3 consists of 15 residues. CDR1 SGHDT and CDR2 YYEEEE come from the germline V gene. The CDR3 sequence is CASGGSGGAPDTQYF. CDR3 nucleotides: TGTGCCAGCGGCGGTAGCGGGGGGGCTCCAGATACGCAGTATTTT.

The chain couples TRBV5-1 to TRBJ2-5, with 7 bases identical to TRBD1. V was clipped by 5 bases and J by 5 bases; unmatched bases: 6. This CDR3 has 13 amino acids. CDR1 SGHRS and CDR2 YFSETQ come from the germline V gene. The CDR3 coding sequence is TGCGCCAGCAGTCAGGGGGAGAGGGAGACCCAGTACTTC. This codes for CASSQGERETQYF.

V usage is TRBV28 and J usage is TRBJ1-2; 12 nucleotides agree with TRBD1. CDR3 length equals 15 residues. V was pared by 2 bases and J by 9 bases, with 7 bases of the junction left unmatched. The germline CDR1 and CDR2 sequences are MDHEN and SYDVKM. CDR3 DNA sequence: TGTGCCAGCAGTTTACCCGGGACAGGGGGCGCGAGCTACACCTTC. This translates into CASSLPGTGGASYTF.

This CDR3 reads CASSQSSVSGANVLTF. The CDR3 DNA follows: TGTGCCAGCAGCCAATCATCAGTATCTGGGGCCAACGTCCTGACTTTC. The rearrangement joins TRBV16 to TRBJ2-6; D is ambiguous. CDR3 size: 16 residues. Germline V gene lookup returns CDR1 KGHSY and CDR2 FQNENV. The V and J ends lost 0 bases and 1 base respectively, with 7 bases between them.

The chain employs TRBV7-2 and TRBJ2-3, with D perhaps matching TRBD2 (5 bases). The CDR3 has 16 amino acids. Germline CDR1 reads SGHTA; CDR2 reads FQGNSA. Trimming stripped 1 base from V and 2 bases from J, with 13 bases between. The CDR3 nucleotides read TGTGCCAGCAGCTTAGGCCAGCGGTCCTTCACAGATACGCAGTATTTT. Protein: CASSLGQRSFTDTQYF.

This chain links TRBV27 with TRBJ2-7; possible D gene TRBD2, 6 bases. V was clipped by 3 bases and J by 6 bases, with 18 bases between them. The CDR3 is made up of 15 amino acids. Germline CDR1 is MNHEY and CDR2 is SMNVEV (reference sequence). CDR3 bases: TGTGCCAGCAGTTTTGGAGGGCTCCCTCCTAGCGAGCAGTACTTC. Translating it yields CASSFGGLPPSEQYF.

J is TRBJ1-2 and V is TRBV19; D is perhaps TRBD1 (5 bases). Trimming stripped 6 bases from V and 1 base from J, with 18 bases between. The CDR3 is made up of 16 amino acids. The germline V gene has CDR1 LNHDA and CDR2 SQIVND (reference sequence). As DNA, the CDR3 is TGTGCCAGTAGGAGCCTCCGGGACGGGAGTAACTATGGCTACACCTTC. It translates to CASRSLRDGSNYGYTF.

As to this clone: One end of the junction fails to match germline, which may point to a read error. This sequence joins TRBV5-1 and TRBJ2-7; 9 bases are shared with TRBD1. The CDR3 extends over 15 amino acids. Germline CDR1 and CDR2: SGHRS and YFSETQ. The chain's CDR3 is CASTLSGQGGYEQYF. The CDR3 DNA is TGCGCCAGCACCTTGTCGGGACAGGGTGGCTACGAGCAGTACTTC.

The chain has TRBV5-6 and TRBJ2-3; D is uncertain. With 7 bases removed from V and 5 bases from J, the gap between germline ends came to 14 bases. The CDR3 has 13 residues. CDR1 is SGHDT and CDR2 is YYEEEE in the germline V gene. The CDR3 is CASGEVFRDTQYF. The CDR3 DNA reads TGTGCCAGCGGTGAGGTTTTCAGAGATACGCAGTATTTT.

The chain carries TRBV12-5 and TRBJ2-3; 12 bases map to TRBD2. This CDR3 comprises 11 residues. Germline values: CDR1 LGHNT, CDR2 FRNRAP. After removal of 7 bases from V and 15 bases from J, the junction contained 5 bases not matched to a gene. CDR3 loop: CASVLAGGHYF. The CDR3 coding sequence is TGTGCTAGTGTCCTAGCGGGGGGGCATTATTTT.

This clone was seen more than once but under ten times. The V gene is TRBV4-2, the J gene TRBJ1-2; D uncertain. Germline V lookup: CDR1 LGHNA, CDR2 YNFKEQ. This CDR3 is 16 amino acids long. The germline V and J ends were trimmed by 1 base and 2 bases, with 14 bases remaining between them. The CDR3 region is CASSQGGLGGNYGYTF. The CDR3 DNA is TGTGCCAGCAGCCAAGGGGGTCTTGGAGGGAACTATGGCTACACCTTC.

The rearrangement joins TRBV27 to TRBJ1-1; possibly TRBD1 for D (5 bases). This CDR3 is built from 15 residues. Germline V gene lookup returns CDR1 MNHEY and CDR2 SMNVEV (reference sequence). Trimming left V 3 bases short and J 1 base short, with 12 bases between. Here the CDR3 DNA reads TGTGCCAGCAGTTTTGGGGCCCTGGGGAACACTGAAGCTTTCTTT. The encoded protein is CASSFGALGNTEAFF.

Regarding this clone: At the DNA level, this CDR3 is encoded by other sequences in the same sample as well. The chain has TRBV5-6 and TRBJ2-5; D remains unclear. The CDR3 has 11 residues. Per germline, CDR1 SGHDT and CDR2 YYEEEE. Trimming left V 1 base short and J 5 bases short, with 3 bases between. The CDR3 nucleotides are TGTGCCAGCAGCTTGAGGGAGACCCAGTACTTC. Translating it yields CASSLRETQYF.

The J gene is TRBJ2-1, the V gene TRBV5-1; 10 bases agree with TRBD1. J lost 5 bases, V lost 5 bases, and 4 bases had no gene match. Germline-derived CDR1 and CDR2 are SGHRS and YFSETQ. The CDR3 spans 14 residues. CDR3 residues: CASSRDRGHNEQFF. DNA of the CDR3: TGCGCCAGCAGTAGGGACAGGGGACACAATGAGCAGTTCTTC.

This clone was counted only a few times. The chain links TRBV4-2 to TRBJ1-2; D gene ambiguous. V lost 8 bases and J lost 4, with 20 bases in between. Per germline, CDR1 LGHNA and CDR2 YNFKEQ. The CDR3 consists of 15 residues. DNA of the CDR3: TGTGCCAGCCTCGGTGGTACCTCGATCGGCTATGGCTACACCTTC. Amino acid sequence: CASLGGTSIGYGYTF.

This chain links TRBV7-3 with TRBJ2-3; D possibly corresponds to TRBD2 (5 bases). The length of the CDR3 is 15 residues. V lost 1 base to trimming and J lost 4 bases, with 12 bases between them. Germline CDR1 reads SGHTA; CDR2 reads FQGTGA. Here the CDR3 reads CASSLNSLGADTQYF. The CDR3 DNA is TGTGCCAGCAGCTTAAATAGTCTCGGGGCAGATACGCAGTATTTT.

The chain has TRBV11-2 and TRBJ2-1; D unresolved. Trimming shortened V by 2 bases and J by 5 bases, and 10 bases separated the two germline ends. CDR1 and CDR2 from the germline V gene are SGHAT and FQNNGV. CDR3 length: 14 amino acids. CDR3 sequence (DNA): TGTGCCAGCAGCTTAAGGCTAGAGGACAATGAGCAGTTCTTC. Its translation: CASSLRLEDNEQFF.

There are a few counts of this clone. This chain connects TRBV7-3 to TRBJ1-2; possible D gene TRBD1, 5 bases. Germline V gene data show CDR1 as SGHTA and CDR2 as FQGTGA. The CDR3 loop spans 14 amino acids. Trimming shortened V by 5 bases and J by 1 base, and 11 bases separated the two germline ends. CDR3 DNA sequence: TGTGCCAGCAGCCCCCAGGGAAATAACTATGGCTACACCTTC. Translated: CASSPQGNNYGYTF.

CDR3 nucleotides: TGTGCCAGCAGCCCGGGGACAGCATATACGCAGTATTTT. This translates into CASSPGTAYTQYF. The V and J genes are TRBV7-3 and TRBJ2-3; 7 positions agree with TRBD1. J gave up 7 bases and V 5 bases, and 6 bases lay outside the gene matches. The CDR3 contains 13 residues. CDR1 and CDR2 (germline): SGHTA, FQGTGA.

The rearrangement links TRBV7-2 to TRBJ2-5, with a weak D call TRBD1 (5 bases). V gave up 2 bases and J gave up 3 bases, with 7 bases separating them. This CDR3 has 13 amino acids. The germline gives CDR1 SGHTA, CDR2 FQGNSA. The CDR3 bases are TGTGCCAGCAGCTTATGGGGCAAAGAGACCCAGTACTTC. Translated: CASSLWGKETQYF.

This clone occurred many times. This chain connects TRBV28 to TRBJ1-6; 8 bases agree with TRBD1. Per germline, CDR1 MDHEN and CDR2 SYDVKM. There are 12 residues in the CDR3. After removal of 1 base from V and 18 bases from J, the junction contained 5 bases not matched to a gene. The CDR3 region has the DNA TGTGCCAGCAGTTTATCCGGGACAGGAAGCCACTTT. Translation: CASSLSGTGSHF.

In this sample, this clone turned up once. The chain couples TRBV5-4 to TRBJ2-1, with D hard to call. From germline, CDR1 is SGHNT and CDR2 YYREEE (reference sequence). V lost 1 base, J lost 6 bases, and 8 bases lay in between. This CDR3 contains 13 residues. This chain's CDR3 is CASSLSQRNEQFF. The DNA of the CDR3 is TGTGCCAGCAGCTTGTCCCAACGCAATGAGCAGTTCTTC.